One and the same sample provided the 2 T cell receptor beta chains below, sequenced in a study of blood T cell repertoires in COVID-19. The method was immunoSEQ multiplex PCR; TCRdb's version includes in-frame clones alone and lacks a portion of them. The sample lists about 250,000 clones; approximately 85% were seen once. The source material was peripheral blood. The receptors shown here come from a man aged 50-59 years with active or convalescent COVID-19.

The chain uses TRBV4-1 and TRBJ1-4; TRBD1 matches 7 bases. V shed 1 base, J shed 4 bases, and the junction held 6 bases outside the gene matches. Per the germline V gene, CDR1 is MGHRA and CDR2 is YSYEKL. CDR3 length: 16 amino acids. CDR3 nucleotide sequence: TGCGCCAGCAGCCAAGGGACAGGCGGTAATAATGAAAAACTGTTTTTT. It translates to CASSQGTGGNNEKLFF.

The chain carries TRBV3-1 (or the pseudogene TRBV3-2) and TRBJ2-7; D is possibly TRBD1 (5 bases). V dropped 2 bases and J dropped 6 bases, with 14 bases sitting between them. This CDR3 spans 14 amino acids. The V gene's germline CDR1 is LGHDT and CDR2 YNNKEL (reference sequence). The CDR3: CASSQSPGQGEQYF. Here the CDR3 DNA reads TGTGCCAGCAGCCAATCCCCCGGGCAGGGCGAGCAGTACTTC.